Detailed here is one T cell receptor beta chain. This clone's antigen is unknown. Base qualities are not provided; no much larger clone lies one nucleotide away. These data originate in a study of T cell changes during pregnancy in multiple sclerosis (dated by TCRdb to the late 2010s). Background for the entire study: In women with multiple sclerosis, the researchers looked at how the T cell repertoire shifted as pregnancy progressed.

Library preparation employed the immunoSEQ multiplex PCR assay. In TCRdb, the immuneACCESS table is reduced to in-frame sequences with V and J assigned. These tables do not hold every clone; where another copy was compared, an unresolved V gene accounts for under half, and the others remain unexplained. In this sample the table shows some 40,000 clones, roughly 94% of which occur a single time. More than 1.5% of the sample is taken by the ten largest. Taken from the germline V gene (reference sequence), the CDR1 and CDR2 loops are LNHDA and SQIVND. Including the terminal cysteine and phenylalanine, the CDR3 comprises 19 residues. This entry keeps only the CDR3 DNA: 57 bases, framed from base 1. V ends up 3 bases short and J 2 bases short, with an unmatched junction base count of 15.

This material consisted of peripheral blood, taken in the third trimester of pregnancy. The chain is encoded by TRBV19 joined to TRBJ2-3; 9 of the junction bases match TRBD2. This receptor was identified in a female donor with multiple sclerosis, enrolled in a pregnancy study. The sequenced DNA: TGTGCCAGTAGTATCATAGGGGTGACTAGCGGCCCCTTCACAGATACGCAGTATTTT. It encodes CASSIIGVTSGPFTDTQYF.